The clone carrying this TCR beta chain was observed a few times. Its specificity is not known. The cDNA came from 5'RACE, which used 10-nucleotide random UMIs. Each sequencing run yielded over 200 million TCR-beta sequences from 15-18 subjects. TCRdb independently ran MiXCR on the 5' RACE reads; one entry per CDR3 protein. The data show under 85,000 distinct CDR3 sequences, roughly 14% seen once. The record originates from a study of neurological immune-mediated disorders. J gave up 2 bases and V 5 bases, and 6 bases lay outside the gene matches. Germline loops: CDR1 LGHDT, CDR2 YNNKEL (reference sequence). This CDR3 is built from 15 residues. Study-wide results and limits: None of the CDR3 amino acid sequences of expanded clones recurred across subjects, suggesting private repertoires in all groups.

The V call is TRBV3-1, the J call TRBJ2-3; 8 nucleotides line up with TRBD2. What was sequenced was PBMCs. This clonotype was obtained from a woman between 50 and 59 years old in good health. The DNA of the CDR3 is TGTGCCAGCAGCACACGGGGGGGCCCCACAGATACGCAGTATTTT. This sequence encodes CASSTRGGPTDTQYF.